This TCR beta chain was identified during a study of identical twins. Study-level results: Models, which agreed with sharing between unrelated individuals, nonetheless underestimated the out-of-frame TCR alpha sharing seen in monozygotic twins.

With respect to this clonotype: Its target is unknown.

TCRdb ran MiXCR on the 5' RACE reads and lists one entry per CDR3 protein. The sample gives roughly 250,000 distinct CDR3 sequences, more than 12% of which show up once; around 9% is in the top ten. Trimming shortened V by 0 bases and J by 2 bases, and 15 bases separated the two germline ends. The CDR3 totals 16 residues. The germline CDR1 and CDR2 sequences are SGHRS and YFSETQ. The sample was memory (CD45RO+) T cells sorted from blood. The chain joins TRBV5-1 to TRBJ2-7; D not resolved. The TCR comes from a young woman in good health. CDR3 coding DNA: TGCGCCAGCAGCTTGGTGAGTGGTGGCACCACCTACGAGCAGTACTTC. Translation gives CASSLVSGGTTYEQYF. Filled out from reference TRBV5-1 and TRBJ2-7, the complete variable domain reads KAGVTQTPRYLIKTRGQQVTLSCSPISGHRSVSWYQQTPGQGLQFLFEYFSETQRNKGNFPGRFSGRQFSNSRSEMNVSTLELGDSALYLCASSLVSGGTTYEQYFGPGTRLTVT.